This TCR beta chain was captured by sequencing in a study of T cell repertoires in cytomegalovirus infection. TCRdb processed the reads anew with MiXCR; each CDR3 protein has one entry. The sample lists about 530,000 distinct CDR3 sequences, 26% occurring once. Germline V lookup: CDR1 MNHNY, CDR2 SVGAGI (reference sequence). The CDR3 covers 12 residues. The V gene end was trimmed by 0 bases and the J gene end by 15 bases; junction bases not matched to a gene: 4. V gene TRBV6-6 combines with J gene TRBJ2-1; TRBD2 matches at 8 bases. Sequenced sample: PBMCs. The sequence derives from a human donor in good health (CMV status not recorded). Some clones in this sample may be carry-over from other donors' samples. In DNA, the CDR3 is TGTGCCAGCAGTTACTCGAGCGGGAGAGGGTTCTTC. This sequence encodes CASSYSSGRGFF.